The 13 T cell receptor beta chains in this list originate from one sample, sequenced in a study of OX40 agonist ivuxolimab in advanced cancers. Generated by immunoSEQ multiplex PCR, the TCRdb table keeps only in-frame clones and is missing some. The top ten clones hold 0.69% of a sample with 65,000 to 80,000 clones, around nine tenths of them seen once. Sequencing was performed on CD4+ or CD8+ T cells sorted from blood, taken in a trial of the OX40 agonist ivuxolimab. These TCRs come from an adult with an advanced solid tumor such as melanoma, head and neck, liver or kidney cancer.

This chain links TRBV7-9 with TRBJ2-7; D remains ambiguous. The germline V gene has CDR1 SEHNR and CDR2 FQNEAQ (reference sequence). Trimming shortened V by 1 base and J by 6 bases, and 4 bases separated the two germline ends. This CDR3 contains 11 residues. In DNA form, the CDR3 reads TGTGCCAGCAGCTTAGAGACCGAGCAGTACTTC. This encodes CASSLETEQYF.

This clone was seen just once. V is TRBV28 and J is TRBJ2-1, with 9 bases aligning to TRBD1. V shed 8 bases and J 10 bases; nucleotides not matched to a gene: 12. The CDR3 sequence is 14 residues long. Looked up from germline, CDR1 is MDHEN and CDR2 is SYDVKM. This CDR3 reads CASCTGGSPSEQFF. DNA of the CDR3: TGTGCCAGCTGCACAGGGGGCTCCCCAAGCGAGCAGTTCTTC.

This clone is a singleton in its sample. As DNA, the CDR3 is TGCGCCAGCAGCTCGGGACTAGCGGGAGGGCCGAGCTACAATGAGCAGTTCTTC. This gives the protein CASSSGLAGGPSYNEQFF. The chain joins TRBV5-1 to TRBJ2-1, with 16 bases aligning to TRBD2. Germline loops: CDR1 SGHRS, CDR2 YFSETQ. The CDR3 contains 18 residues. Trimming at V came to 3 bases and at J to 3 bases, leaving 6 bases not matched to a gene.

The count of this clone is one. V and J are TRBV27 and TRBJ2-3, with TRBD2 matching over 8 bases. V dropped 10 bases and J dropped 5; count of bases not matched to a gene: 8. The length of the CDR3 is 13 residues. The germline CDR1 and CDR2 sequences are MNHEY and SMNVEV (reference sequence). The CDR3 sequence: CATGSGRGDTQYF. The CDR3 DNA sequence: TGTGCCACCGGGAGCGGGAGAGGAGATACGCAGTATTTT.

The chain carries TRBV28 and TRBJ1-6; 8 nucleotides match TRBD1. CDR1 and CDR2 (germline): MDHEN, SYDVKM. The CDR3 extends over 14 amino acids. J lost 9 bases, V lost 4 bases, and 5 bases had no gene match. CDR3 loop: CASSSTGEASPLHF. CDR3 nucleotide sequence: TGTGCCAGCAGTTCGACAGGGGAAGCTTCACCCCTCCACTTT.

The chain recombines TRBV28 with TRBJ2-3, with D possibly TRBD2 on 5 matching bases. CDR1 is MDHEN, CDR2 SYDVKM, per germline. Between the trimmed V and J ends, which lost 3 bases and 11 bases, there was a span of 15 bases. The CDR3 is 13 residues long. CDR3 DNA: TGTGCCAGCAGTTTCGGTGAGCGGATCAGGCAGTATTTT. It encodes CASSFGERIRQYF. Full variable domain (missing parts from reference TRBV28 and TRBJ2-3): DVKVTQSSRYLVKRTGEKVFLECVQDMDHENMFWYRQDPGLGLRLIYFSYDVKMKEKGDIPEGYSVSREKKERFSLILESASTNQTSMYLCASSFGERIRQYFGPGTRLTVL.

V usage is TRBV5-1 and J usage is TRBJ2-2, with D unresolved. CDR1 and CDR2 (germline): SGHRS, YFSETQ. This CDR3 contains 15 residues. V gave up 0 bases and J gave up 7 bases, with 13 bases separating them. This chain's CDR3 is CASSLAEAYRGELFF. DNA for the CDR3: TGCGCCAGCAGCTTGGCCGAGGCCTACCGCGGGGAGCTGTTTTTT. The variable domain in full, with the rest retrieved from reference TRBV5-1 and TRBJ2-2, is KAGVTQTPRYLIKTRGQQVTLSCSPISGHRSVSWYQQTPGQGLQFLFEYFSETQRNKGNFPGRFSGRQFSNSRSEMNVSTLELGDSALYLCASSLAEAYRGELFFGEGSRLTVL.

The rearrangement links TRBV7-6 to TRBJ2-7, with 11 bases aligning to TRBD2. J gave up 1 base and V 1 base, and 6 bases lay outside the gene matches. The CDR3 spans 17 residues. Germline V gives CDR1 SGHVS, CDR2 FNYEAQ. For the CDR3, the DNA is TGTGCCAGCAGCTTAGGCCCCTCTAGCGGGAGGTCCTACGAGCAGTACTTC. Translated, it gives CASSLGPSSGRSYEQYF.

V is TRBV27 and J is TRBJ2-3; 15 nucleotides match TRBD2. The junction had 9 bases not matched to a gene; V was cut back by 8 bases and J by 3 bases. The CDR3 covers 17 residues. Germline V CDR1 and CDR2: MNHEY, SMNVEV (reference sequence). Here the CDR3 DNA reads TGTGCCAGCCGGCCTGAAGGGACTAGCGGGAGGACAGATACGCAGTATTTT. As protein: CASRPEGTSGRTDTQYF.

The rearrangement joins TRBV27 to TRBJ2-7; D is unclear. Germline V CDR1 and CDR2: MNHEY, SMNVEV (reference sequence). The CDR3 extends over 13 amino acids. The V end lost 5 bases, the J end lost 7 bases, and 15 bases lay between the germline ends. CDR3 in amino acids: CASSRNRRFEQYF. The CDR3 DNA reads as TGTGCCAGCAGTAGAAACCGCCGTTTTGAGCAGTACTTC.

This clone appeared once. The V and J genes are TRBV4-2 and TRBJ1-4; 8 nucleotides align to TRBD1. Germline CDR1 LGHNA, CDR2 YNFKEQ. The CDR3 has 16 residues. V shed 5 bases, J shed 4 bases, and the junction held 9 bases outside the gene matches. The CDR3 spells CASSWWDRNDNEKLFF. CDR3 in DNA: TGTGCCAGCAGCTGGTGGGACAGGAACGATAATGAAAAACTGTTTTTT.

The rearrangement joins TRBV19 to TRBJ2-1; D may be TRBD2 (6 bases). Looked up from germline, CDR1 is LNHDA and CDR2 is SQIVND (reference sequence). This CDR3 region has 16 residues. V shed 6 bases and J shed 7 bases, with 22 bases lying between them. Here the CDR3 DNA reads TGTGCCAGTAGGGCAGTTTGGGGGGACGACAATAATGAGCAGTTCTTC. Protein: CASRAVWGDDNNEQFF.

The chain uses TRBV6-1 and TRBJ2-1, with D unresolved. Between the trimmed V and J ends, which lost 8 bases and 4 bases, there was a span of 12 bases. Germline V gene sequence: CDR1 MNHNS, CDR2 SASEGT. The CDR3 is 13 amino acids. CDR3 DNA: TGTGCCAGCTCAAACTATCAGTACAATGAGCAGTTCTTC. Protein product: CASSNYQYNEQFF.